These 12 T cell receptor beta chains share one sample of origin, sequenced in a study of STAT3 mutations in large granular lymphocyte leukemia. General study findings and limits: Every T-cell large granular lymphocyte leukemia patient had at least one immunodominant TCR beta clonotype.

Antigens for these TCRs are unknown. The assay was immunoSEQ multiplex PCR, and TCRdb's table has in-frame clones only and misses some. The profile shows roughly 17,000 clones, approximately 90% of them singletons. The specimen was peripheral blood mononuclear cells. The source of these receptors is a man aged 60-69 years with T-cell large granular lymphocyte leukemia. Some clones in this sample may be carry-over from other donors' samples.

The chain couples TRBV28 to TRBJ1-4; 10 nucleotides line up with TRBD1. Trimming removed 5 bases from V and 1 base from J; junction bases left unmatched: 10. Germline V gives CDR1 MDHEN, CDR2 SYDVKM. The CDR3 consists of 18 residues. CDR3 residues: CASSPPRQGARTNEKLFF. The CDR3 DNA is TGTGCCAGCAGTCCCCCGAGACAGGGGGCTCGAACTAATGAAAAACTGTTTTTT.

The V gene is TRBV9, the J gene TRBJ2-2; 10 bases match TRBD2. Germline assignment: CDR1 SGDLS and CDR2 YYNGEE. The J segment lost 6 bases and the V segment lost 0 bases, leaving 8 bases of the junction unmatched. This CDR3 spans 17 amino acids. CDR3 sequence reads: CASSVDLAGVHAGELFF. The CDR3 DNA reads TGTGCCAGCAGCGTAGATCTAGCGGGAGTTCATGCCGGGGAGCTGTTTTTT.

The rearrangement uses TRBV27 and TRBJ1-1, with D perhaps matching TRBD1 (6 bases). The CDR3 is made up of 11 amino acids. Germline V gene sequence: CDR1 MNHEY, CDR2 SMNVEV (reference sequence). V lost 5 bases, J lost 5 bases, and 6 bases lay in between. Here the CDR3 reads CASSRGTEAFF. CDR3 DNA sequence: TGTGCCAGCAGTAGGGGGACTGAAGCTTTCTTT.

The CDR3 bases are TGTGCCAGCAGTTCCCCCGTCGATCACGAGCAGTACTTC. Translating it yields CASSSPVDHEQYF. The chain couples TRBV28 to TRBJ2-7, with unresolved D. The CDR3 is 13 residues long. CDR1 is MDHEN and CDR2 is SYDVKM in the germline V gene. V was trimmed by 4 bases and J by 5 bases, leaving 12 bases between them. The full variable domain, rest sourced from reference TRBV28 and TRBJ2-7, is DVKVTQSSRYLVKRTGEKVFLECVQDMDHENMFWYRQDPGLGLRLIYFSYDVKMKEKGDIPEGYSVSREKKERFSLILESASTNQTSMYLCASSSPVDHEQYFGPGTRLTVT.

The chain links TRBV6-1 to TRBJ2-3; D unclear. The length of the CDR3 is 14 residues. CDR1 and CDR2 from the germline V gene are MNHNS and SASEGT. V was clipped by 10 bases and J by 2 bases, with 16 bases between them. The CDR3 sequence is CATLAPGATDTQYF. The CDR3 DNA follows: TGTGCCACCCTTGCCCCGGGCGCCACAGATACGCAGTATTTT.

CDR3 sequence reads: CASSAGTSRGDEQFF. CDR3 sequence (DNA): TGTGCCAGCAGCGCCGGGACGAGTCGTGGGGATGAGCAGTTCTTC. The genes are TRBV9 and TRBJ2-1; either TRBD1 or TRBD2 may fit D (5 bases each). Germline assignment: CDR1 SGDLS and CDR2 YYNGEE. This CDR3 has 15 amino acids. Trimming took 3 bases from V and 8 from J, leaving 18 bases between them.

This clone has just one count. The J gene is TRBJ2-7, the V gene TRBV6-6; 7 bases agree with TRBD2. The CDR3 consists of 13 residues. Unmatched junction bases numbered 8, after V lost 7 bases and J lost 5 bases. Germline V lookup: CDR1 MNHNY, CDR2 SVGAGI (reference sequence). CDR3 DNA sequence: TGTGCCAGCAAGGGCGGGAGCGGCCACGAGCAGTACTTC. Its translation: CASKGGSGHEQYF.

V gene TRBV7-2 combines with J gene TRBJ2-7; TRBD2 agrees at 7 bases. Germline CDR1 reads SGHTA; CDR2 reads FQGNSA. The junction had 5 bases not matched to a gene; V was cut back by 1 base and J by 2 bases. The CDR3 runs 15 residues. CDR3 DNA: TGTGCCAGCAGCTTAGATGGGACTAACCCCTACGAGCAGTACTTC. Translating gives CASSLDGTNPYEQYF. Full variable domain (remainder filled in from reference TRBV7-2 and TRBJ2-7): GAGVSQSPSNKVTEKGKDVELRCDPISGHTALYWYRQSLGQGLEFLIYFQGNSAPDKSGLPSDRFSAERTGGSVSTLTIQRTQQEDSAVYLCASSLDGTNPYEQYFGPGTRLTVT.

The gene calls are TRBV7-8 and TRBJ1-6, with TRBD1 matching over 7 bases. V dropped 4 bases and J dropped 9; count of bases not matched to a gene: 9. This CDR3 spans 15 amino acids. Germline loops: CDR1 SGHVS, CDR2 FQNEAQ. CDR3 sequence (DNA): TGTGCCAGCAGCTCCCCAGGGGGGCTTGGTTCACCCCTCCACTTT. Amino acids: CASSSPGGLGSPLHF.

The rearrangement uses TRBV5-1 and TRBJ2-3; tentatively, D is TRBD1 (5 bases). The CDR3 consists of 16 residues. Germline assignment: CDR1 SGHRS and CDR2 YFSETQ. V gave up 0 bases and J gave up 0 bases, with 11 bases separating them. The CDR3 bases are TGCGCCAGCAGCTTGGAGGCAGGGATTAGCACAGATACGCAGTATTTT. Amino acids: CASSLEAGISTDTQYF.

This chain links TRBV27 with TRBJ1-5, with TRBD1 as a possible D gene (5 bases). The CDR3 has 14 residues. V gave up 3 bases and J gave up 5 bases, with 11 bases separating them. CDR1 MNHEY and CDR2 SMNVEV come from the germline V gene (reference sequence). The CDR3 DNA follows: TGTGCCAGCAGTTTCCGGGGGTCAGATCAGCCCCAGCATTTT. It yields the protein CASSFRGSDQPQHF.

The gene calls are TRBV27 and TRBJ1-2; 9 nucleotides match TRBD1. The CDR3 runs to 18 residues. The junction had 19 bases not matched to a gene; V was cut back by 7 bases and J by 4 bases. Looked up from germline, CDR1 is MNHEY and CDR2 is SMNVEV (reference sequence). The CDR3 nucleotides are TGTGCCAGCATTATACACACCCCGGGACAGGGCGACCTCTATGGCTACACCTTC. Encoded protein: CASIIHTPGQGDLYGYTF.